The next 12 T cell receptor beta chains were all read from a single sample in a study of cytomegalovirus exposure and HLA in healthy donors (dated by TCRdb to the late 2010s). Library generation was performed with the immunoSEQ multiplex PCR assay. A mixture of 60 forward primers for TCR Vbeta segments and 13 reverse primers for TCR Jbeta segments was used in the multiplex PCR. This immuneACCESS table, as held by TCRdb, lists in-frame sequences with V and J called but not all clones. Of the missing ones, under half trace to an unresolved V gene in checked studies; the others have no known cause. The sample data list about 57,000 clones, and under 85% of these were observed just once. Nearly 3% of the sample is in the top ten clones. Material for sequencing was PBMCs. These receptors were taken from a woman in her twenties or thirties in good health and CMV-seronegative.

This clone was observed once. The V call is TRBV2, the J call TRBJ1-4; D unclear. The CDR3 consists of 15 residues. The germline V and J ends were trimmed by 5 bases and 7 bases, with 17 bases remaining between them. The V gene's germline CDR1 is SNHLY and CDR2 FYNNEI. For the CDR3, the DNA is TGTGCCAGCAGTCCCACCCCCGACGAGGGTGAAAAACTGTTTTTT. Translated, it gives CASSPTPDEGEKLFF. The variable domain in full, completed from reference TRBV2 and TRBJ1-4, reads EPEVTQTPSHQVTQMGQEVILRCVPISNHLYFYWYRQILGQKVEFLVSFYNNEISEKSEIFDDQFSVERPDGSNFTLKIRSTKLEDSAMYFCASSPTPDEGEKLFFGSGTQLSVL.

V usage is TRBV11-3 and J usage is TRBJ2-1, with 10 nucleotides matching TRBD2. Looked up from germline, CDR1 is SGHNT and CDR2 is YENEEA. V shed 3 bases, J shed 3 bases, and the junction held 8 bases outside the gene matches. The length of the CDR3 is 17 residues. The CDR3 is CASSFTASGSVYNEQFF. The CDR3 DNA is TGTGCCAGCAGCTTTACTGCTAGCGGGAGTGTCTACAATGAGCAGTTCTTC. The variable domain in full, with the rest retrieved from reference TRBV11-3 and TRBJ2-1, is EAGVVQSPRYKIIEKKQPVAFWCNPISGHNTLYWYLQNLGQGPELLIRYENEEAVDDSQLPKDRFSAERLKGVDSTLKIQPAELGDSAVYLCASSFTASGSVYNEQFFGPGTRLTVL.

V usage is TRBV7-9 and J usage is TRBJ1-1; 8 bases map to TRBD1. Germline CDR1 SEHNR, CDR2 FQNEAQ (reference sequence). J lost 4 bases, V lost 2 bases, and 6 bases had no gene match. This CDR3 region has 15 residues. DNA for the CDR3: TGTGCCAGCAGCTTAATAAGACAGGGGAGCACTGAAGCTTTCTTT. Protein: CASSLIRQGSTEAFF.

The rearrangement uses TRBV9 and TRBJ2-1; the match to TRBD2 covers 13 bases. Germline V gives CDR1 SGDLS, CDR2 YYNGEE. There are 20 residues in the CDR3. Trimming removed 3 bases from V and 2 bases from J; junction bases left unmatched: 14. The CDR3 nucleotides read TGTGCCAGCAGCGGAGGAGGACTAGCGGGAGCTGCGGCCACCTACAATGAGCAGTTCTTC. Translated, it gives CASSGGGLAGAAATYNEQFF.

In its sample, this clone was seen a few times. The gene calls are TRBV30 and TRBJ2-6; tentative D call: TRBD2 (5 bases). Trimming left V 0 bases short and J 4 bases short, with 10 bases between. CDR1 and CDR2 (germline): GTSNPN, SVGIG (reference sequence). This CDR3 has 15 amino acids. In DNA form, the CDR3 reads TGTGCCTGGAGTGTACGAGGGTTCGGGGCCAACGTCCTGACTTTC. Protein: CAWSVRGFGANVLTF.

The gene calls are TRBV10-3 and TRBJ1-2; D gene unclear. Trimming left V 4 bases short and J 1 base short, with 7 bases between. This CDR3 is built from 13 residues. The germline V gene encodes CDR1 ENHRY and CDR2 SYGVKD. The CDR3 loop reads CAISAGFNYGYTF. DNA for the CDR3: TGTGCCATCAGTGCCGGGTTTAACTATGGCTACACCTTC.

This rearrangement joins TRBV6-5 to TRBJ2-7; 9 bases align to TRBD1. The germline CDR1 and CDR2 sequences are MNHEY and SVGAGI. With V trimmed by 10 bases and J by 1 base, 5 bases remained unmatched. The CDR3 contains 13 residues. The CDR3 nucleotides read TGTGCCAAAATCGGGACAGGGTCCTACGAGCAGTACTTC. This encodes CAKIGTGSYEQYF.

This clone appeared once. This rearrangement joins TRBV9 to TRBJ2-5; TRBD2 is a possible D gene (6 bases). Trimming took 0 bases from V and 2 from J, leaving 14 bases between them. The CDR3 runs 16 residues. Per germline, CDR1 SGDLS and CDR2 YYNGEE. The CDR3 loop reads CASSVGAAGGQETQYF. Written as DNA, the CDR3 is TGTGCCAGCAGCGTAGGTGCAGCGGGTGGACAAGAGACCCAGTACTTC.

V gene TRBV5-6 combines with J gene TRBJ2-3, with 7 positions matching TRBD2. J was trimmed by 2 bases and V by 0 bases; bases with no gene match: 9. This CDR3 has 17 amino acids. Germline values: CDR1 SGHDT, CDR2 YYEEEE. The CDR3 bases are TGTGCCAGCAGCTTGGGGGGGGGACCGACGATCACAGATACGCAGTATTTT. Residues: CASSLGGGPTITDTQYF.

The gene calls are TRBV7-3 and TRBJ2-2, with 13 bases that match TRBD2. V was pared by 2 bases and J by 4 bases, with 7 bases of the junction left unmatched. This CDR3 has 18 residues. The germline V gene encodes CDR1 SGHTA and CDR2 FQGTGA. CDR3 nucleotides: TGTGCCAGCAGCTTATTCGGACTAGCGGGAGAGGGCACCGGGGAGCTGTTTTTT. Encoded protein: CASSLFGLAGEGTGELFF.

The chain couples TRBV27 to TRBJ1-1; the match to TRBD1 covers 9 bases. The CDR3 is 14 amino acids. The V gene end was trimmed by 5 bases and the J gene end by 5 bases; junction bases not matched to a gene: 6. Germline V gives CDR1 MNHEY, CDR2 SMNVEV (reference sequence). The CDR3 sequence: CASSAGTGLTEAFF. CDR3 DNA sequence: TGTGCCAGCAGTGCCGGGACAGGGTTGACTGAAGCTTTCTTT.

The rearrangement uses TRBV5-8 and TRBJ2-3; D gene unclear. The CDR3 runs 11 residues. Per germline, CDR1 SGHTS and CDR2 YDEGEE. Trimming removed 0 bases from V and 9 bases from J, with 5 bases in between. The CDR3 DNA reads TGTGCCAGCAGCTTGGTAGCCACGCAGTATTTT. This gives the protein CASSLVATQYF.